This T cell receptor beta chain was sequenced in a study of glioma-infiltrating T cells. Using RNA template, CDR3s of TCR alpha and beta were amplified with iRepertoire arm-PCR. Tissue mRNA or PBMC total RNA, 100-400 ng, went into one-step reverse transcription and amplification. A single record per CDR3 protein comes from TCRdb applying MiXCR to the multiplex PCR reads. The sample shows fewer than 200,000 distinct CDR3 sequences, about 31% of them seen only once. This clonotype was found many times. Germline V gene sequence: CDR1 MNHEY, CDR2 SMNVEV (reference sequence). With 7 bases clipped from V and 4 bases from J, the junction kept 6 bases outside the gene matches. The CDR3 totals 13 residues.

This sequence originates from a human donor with low-grade glioma or glioblastoma, undergoing nonglioma brain surgery, or in good health (not recorded which). The rearrangement uses TRBV27 and TRBJ1-1, with 7 bases matching TRBD1. Sequenced: glioma tissue, nonneoplastic brain tissue, or PBMCs (not recorded which). The CDR3 nucleotides read TGTGCCAGCACCCCTTCAGGGGGCACTGAAGCTTTCTTT. Translating it yields CASTPSGGTEAFF.